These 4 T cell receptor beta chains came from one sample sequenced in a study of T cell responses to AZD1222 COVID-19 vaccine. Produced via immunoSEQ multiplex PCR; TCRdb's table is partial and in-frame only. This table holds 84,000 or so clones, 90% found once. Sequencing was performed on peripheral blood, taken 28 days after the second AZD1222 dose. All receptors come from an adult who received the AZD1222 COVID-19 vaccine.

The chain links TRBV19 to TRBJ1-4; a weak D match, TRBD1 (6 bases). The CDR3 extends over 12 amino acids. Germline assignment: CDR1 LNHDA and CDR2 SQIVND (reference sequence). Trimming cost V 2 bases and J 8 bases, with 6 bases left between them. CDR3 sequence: CASSIRGEKLFF. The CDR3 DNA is TGTGCCAGTAGTATAAGGGGGGAAAAACTGTTTTTT.

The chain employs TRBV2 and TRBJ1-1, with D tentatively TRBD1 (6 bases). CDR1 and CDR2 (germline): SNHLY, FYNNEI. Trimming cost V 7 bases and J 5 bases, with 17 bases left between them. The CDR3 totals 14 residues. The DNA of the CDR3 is TGTGCCAGCACGGGAGCAAGGGGGAGGACTGAAGCTTTCTTT. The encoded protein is CASTGARGRTEAFF.

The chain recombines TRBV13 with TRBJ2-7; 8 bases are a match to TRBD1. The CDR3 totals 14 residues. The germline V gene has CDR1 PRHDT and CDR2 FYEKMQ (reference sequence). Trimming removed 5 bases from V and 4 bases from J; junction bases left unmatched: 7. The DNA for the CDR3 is TGTGCCAGCAGCCAGAGGACAGGGACATACGAGCAGTACTTC. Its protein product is CASSQRTGTYEQYF.

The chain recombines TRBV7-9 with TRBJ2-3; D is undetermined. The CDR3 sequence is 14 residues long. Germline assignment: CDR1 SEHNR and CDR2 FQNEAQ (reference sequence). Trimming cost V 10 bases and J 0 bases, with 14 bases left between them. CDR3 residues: CATDLDRSTDTQYF. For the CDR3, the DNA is TGTGCCACCGACTTAGACCGTAGCACAGATACGCAGTATTTT.